The entry that follows covers one TCR beta chain sequence. As yet, its antigen is unknown. Terminally differentiated effector memory CD45RA+ cells were left out of the naive CD8 fraction, which was CD45RO-negative and positively selected for CCR7. This sample was included in a study of shared clonotypes between healthy human individuals. As handled by the study authors: Junction-only sequences produced by ImmunoSEQ had no quality scores, so filtering differed. Assay: immunoSEQ multiplex PCR; the TCRdb copy retains only in-frame clones and omits some. The V and J calls and clone size are taken from that table; D and trimming were inferred from the DNA. The table includes 600,000 or so clones, around 96% detected once. The ends were cut back, 1 base at V and 2 bases at J, with 0 bases in the middle. The CDR3 is 11 residues long. From germline, CDR1 is SGHDN and CDR2 FVKESK. Findings of the study overall: Large sequencing depth failed to make sorted-subset sequencing complete, rarefaction showed.

The clonotype was recovered from a woman in her 30s in good health. The genes are TRBV14 and TRBJ2-7; no reliable D call. The sample was naive CD8+ T cells sorted from blood. The CDR3 spells CASSQAYEQYF. The CDR3 nucleotides are TGTGCCAGCAGCCAAGCCTACGAGCAGTACTTC.